This TCR beta chain was captured in a study of regulatory T cells in long-lasting Graves disease. Study results and caveats: It was in persistent disease that TRBV28, TRBJ1-2 and TRBJ2-5 were favored.

The TCR beta library used iRepertoire HTBI primers with Arm-PCR amplification of CDR3. TCRdb re-called the multiplex PCR reads with MiXCR, one entry per CDR3 protein. The repertoire holds about 300,000 distinct CDR3 sequences, with 18% as singletons. This clonotype has at least ten counts. Its antigen is still unknown. CDR3 length: 16 residues. J was trimmed by 0 bases and V by 4 bases; bases with no gene match: 8. CDR1 SGHRS and CDR2 YFSETQ come from the germline V gene. Sample time point: newly diagnosed GD, antithyroid drugs for less than 3 months. Extracted PBMC RNA gave rise to the TCR library. American Thyroid Association guidelines were used to diagnose Graves' disease. Patients came from an endocrinology department in Xi'an, China.

The clonotype comes from a female donor with Graves disease. V gene TRBV5-1 combines with J gene TRBJ2-3, with 7 bases aligning to TRBD1. The material sequenced was peripheral blood mononuclear cells (PBMCs), taken at new diagnosis, from a patient treated with antithyroid drugs. This chain's CDR3 is CASSPPQGGSTDTQYF. The CDR3 bases are TGCGCCAGCAGCCCCCCCCAAGGGGGCAGCACAGATACGCAGTATTTT.